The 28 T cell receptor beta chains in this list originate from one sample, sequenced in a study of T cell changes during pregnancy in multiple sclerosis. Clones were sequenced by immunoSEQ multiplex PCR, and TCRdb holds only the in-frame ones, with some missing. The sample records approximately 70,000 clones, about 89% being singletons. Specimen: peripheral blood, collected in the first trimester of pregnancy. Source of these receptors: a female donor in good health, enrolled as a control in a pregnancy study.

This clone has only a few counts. In DNA, the CDR3 is TGTGCCAGCAGTGAGGGGCAGGGGTTTCGGTATGGCTACACCTTC. This gives the protein CASSEGQGFRYGYTF. The rearrangement links TRBV6-1 to TRBJ1-2, with D possibly TRBD1 on 6 matching bases. Trimming stripped 3 bases from V and 5 bases from J, with 16 bases between. CDR3 size: 15 residues. Germline values: CDR1 MNHNS, CDR2 SASEGT.

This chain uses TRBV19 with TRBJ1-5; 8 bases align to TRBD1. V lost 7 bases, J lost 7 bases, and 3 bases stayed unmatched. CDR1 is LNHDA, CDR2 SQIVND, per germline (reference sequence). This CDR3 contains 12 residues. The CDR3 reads CASKTGVQPQHF. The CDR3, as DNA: TGTGCCAGTAAGACAGGGGTACAGCCCCAGCATTTT.

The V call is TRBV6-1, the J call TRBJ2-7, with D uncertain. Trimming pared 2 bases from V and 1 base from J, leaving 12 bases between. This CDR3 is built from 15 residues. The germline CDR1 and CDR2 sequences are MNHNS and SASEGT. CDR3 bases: TGTGCCAGCAGTGAACTCCACCACAATTCCTACGAGCAGTACTTC. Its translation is CASSELHHNSYEQYF.

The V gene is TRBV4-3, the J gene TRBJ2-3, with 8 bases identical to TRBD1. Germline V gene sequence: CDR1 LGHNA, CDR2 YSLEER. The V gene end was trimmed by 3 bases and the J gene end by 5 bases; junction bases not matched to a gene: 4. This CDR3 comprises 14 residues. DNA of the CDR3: TGCGCCAGCAGCCAGCAGGGGGCGATAGATACGCAGTATTTT. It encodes CASSQQGAIDTQYF.

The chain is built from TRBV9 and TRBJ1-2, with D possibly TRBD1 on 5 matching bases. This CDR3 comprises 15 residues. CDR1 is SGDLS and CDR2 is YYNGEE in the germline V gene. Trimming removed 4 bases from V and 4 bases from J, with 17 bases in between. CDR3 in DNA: TGTGCCAGCAGCAAACTCACAGGAGACCTCTATGGCTACACCTTC. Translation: CASSKLTGDLYGYTF.

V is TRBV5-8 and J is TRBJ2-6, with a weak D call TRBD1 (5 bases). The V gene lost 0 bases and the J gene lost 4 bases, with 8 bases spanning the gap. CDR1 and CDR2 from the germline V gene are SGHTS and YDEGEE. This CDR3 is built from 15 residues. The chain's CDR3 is CASSLARAGANVLTF. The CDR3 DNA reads TGTGCCAGCAGCTTGGCCAGGGCCGGGGCCAACGTCCTGACTTTC.

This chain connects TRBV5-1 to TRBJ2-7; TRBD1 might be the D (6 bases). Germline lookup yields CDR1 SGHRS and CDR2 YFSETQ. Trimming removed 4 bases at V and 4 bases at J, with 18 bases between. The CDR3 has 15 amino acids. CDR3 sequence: CASSKGQGPRYEQYF. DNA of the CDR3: TGCGCCAGCAGCAAGGGCCAGGGGCCCAGATACGAGCAGTACTTC. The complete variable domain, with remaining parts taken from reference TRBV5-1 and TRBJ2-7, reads KAGVTQTPRYLIKTRGQQVTLSCSPISGHRSVSWYQQTPGQGLQFLFEYFSETQRNKGNFPGRFSGRQFSNSRSEMNVSTLELGDSALYLCASSKGQGPRYEQYFGPGTRLTVT.

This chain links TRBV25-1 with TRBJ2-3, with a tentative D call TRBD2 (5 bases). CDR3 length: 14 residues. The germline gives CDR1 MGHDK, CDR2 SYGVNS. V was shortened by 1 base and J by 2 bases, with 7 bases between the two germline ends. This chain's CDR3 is CASSELRVTDTQYF. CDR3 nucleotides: TGTGCCAGCAGTGAATTGCGGGTCACAGATACGCAGTATTTT.

CDR3 coding DNA: TGTGCCAGCAGTTTAGCGGGGTTTAATGAAAAACTGTTTTTT. Its translation: CASSLAGFNEKLFF. This chain joins TRBV27 and TRBJ1-4; no clear D gene. V shed 2 bases and J shed 4 bases, with 8 bases lying between them. Germline lookup yields CDR1 MNHEY and CDR2 SMNVEV (reference sequence). The CDR3 contains 14 residues.

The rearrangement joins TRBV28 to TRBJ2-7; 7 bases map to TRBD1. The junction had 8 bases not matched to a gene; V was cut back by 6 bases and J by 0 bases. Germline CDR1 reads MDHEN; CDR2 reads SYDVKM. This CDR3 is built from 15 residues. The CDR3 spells CASSYRQGSSYEQYF. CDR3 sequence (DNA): TGTGCCAGCAGCTACCGACAGGGATCCTCCTACGAGCAGTACTTC.

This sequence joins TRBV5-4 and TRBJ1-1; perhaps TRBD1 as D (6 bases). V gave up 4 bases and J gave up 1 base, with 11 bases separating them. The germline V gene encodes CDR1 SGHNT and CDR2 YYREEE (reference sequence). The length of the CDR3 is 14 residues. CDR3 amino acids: CASSLPRGNTEAFF. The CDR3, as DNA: TGTGCCAGCAGCCTACCCAGGGGGAACACTGAAGCTTTCTTT.

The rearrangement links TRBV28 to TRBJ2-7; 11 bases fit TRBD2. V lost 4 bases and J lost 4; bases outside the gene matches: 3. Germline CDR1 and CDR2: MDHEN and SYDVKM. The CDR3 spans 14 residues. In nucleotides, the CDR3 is TGTGCCAGCAGTTCCCGACTAGCGGGATACGAGCAGTACTTC. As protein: CASSSRLAGYEQYF. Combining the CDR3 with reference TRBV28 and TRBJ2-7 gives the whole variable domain DVKVTQSSRYLVKRTGEKVFLECVQDMDHENMFWYRQDPGLGLRLIYFSYDVKMKEKGDIPEGYSVSREKKERFSLILESASTNQTSMYLCASSSRLAGYEQYFGPGTRLTVT.

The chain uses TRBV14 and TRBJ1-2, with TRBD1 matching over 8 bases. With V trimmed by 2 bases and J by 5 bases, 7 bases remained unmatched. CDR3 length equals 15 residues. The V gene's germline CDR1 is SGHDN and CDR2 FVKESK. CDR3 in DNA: TGTGCCAGCAGCCAACGACAGGGGCGACCGTATGGCTACACCTTC. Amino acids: CASSQRQGRPYGYTF.

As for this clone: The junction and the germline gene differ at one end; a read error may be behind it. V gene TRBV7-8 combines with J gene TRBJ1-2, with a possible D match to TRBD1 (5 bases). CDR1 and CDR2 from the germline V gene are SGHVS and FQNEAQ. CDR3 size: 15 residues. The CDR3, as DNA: TGTGCCAGCAGCTTAGGGGCCCCCGGGACTGATGGCTGCACCTTC. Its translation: CASSLGAPGTDGCTF.

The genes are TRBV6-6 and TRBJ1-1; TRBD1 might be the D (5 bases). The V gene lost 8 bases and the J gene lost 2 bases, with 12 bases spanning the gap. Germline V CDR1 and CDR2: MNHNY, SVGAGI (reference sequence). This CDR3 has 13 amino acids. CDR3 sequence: CASQGNSNTEAFF. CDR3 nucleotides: TGTGCCAGCCAGGGCAACTCCAACACTGAAGCTTTCTTT.

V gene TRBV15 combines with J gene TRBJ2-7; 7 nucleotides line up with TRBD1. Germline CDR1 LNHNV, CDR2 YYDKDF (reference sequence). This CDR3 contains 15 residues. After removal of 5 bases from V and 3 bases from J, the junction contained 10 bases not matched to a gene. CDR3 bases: TGTGCCACCAGCCCCACCCCGGGACAGTACTACGAGCAGTACTTC. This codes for CATSPTPGQYYEQYF.

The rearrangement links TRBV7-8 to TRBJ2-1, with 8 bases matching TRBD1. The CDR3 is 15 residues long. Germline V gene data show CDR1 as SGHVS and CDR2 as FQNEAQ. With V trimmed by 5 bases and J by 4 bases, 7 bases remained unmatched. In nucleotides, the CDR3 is TGTGCCAGCAGCCCCCGGGACAGGCCATACAATGAGCAGTTCTTC. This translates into CASSPRDRPYNEQFF.

The chain's CDR3 is CASSIRASGPVRDEQFF. Written as DNA, the CDR3 is TGTGCCAGTAGTATCCGGGCTAGCGGGCCTGTTCGCGATGAGCAGTTCTTC. The J gene is TRBJ2-1, the V gene TRBV19; 8 nucleotides agree with TRBD2. Unmatched junction bases numbered 15, after V lost 3 bases and J lost 8 bases. The germline CDR1 and CDR2 sequences are LNHDA and SQIVND (reference sequence). The CDR3 is 17 residues long.

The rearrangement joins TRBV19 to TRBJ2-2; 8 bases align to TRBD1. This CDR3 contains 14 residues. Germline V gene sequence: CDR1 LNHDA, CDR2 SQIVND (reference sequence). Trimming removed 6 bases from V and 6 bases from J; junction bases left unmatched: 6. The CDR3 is CASRFQGAPGELFF. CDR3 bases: TGTGCCAGTAGGTTTCAGGGGGCGCCCGGGGAGCTGTTTTTT.

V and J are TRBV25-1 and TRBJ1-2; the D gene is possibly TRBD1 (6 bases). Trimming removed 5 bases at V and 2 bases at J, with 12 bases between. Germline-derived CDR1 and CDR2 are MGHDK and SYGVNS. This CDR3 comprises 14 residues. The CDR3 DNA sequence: TGTGCCAGCAGTATTAGGGGGGGAAACTATGGCTACACCTTC. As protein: CASSIRGGNYGYTF.

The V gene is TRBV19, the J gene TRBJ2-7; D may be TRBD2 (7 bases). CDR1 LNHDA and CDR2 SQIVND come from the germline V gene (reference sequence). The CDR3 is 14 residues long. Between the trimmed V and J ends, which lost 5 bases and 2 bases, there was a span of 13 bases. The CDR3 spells CASSLGEGAYEQYF. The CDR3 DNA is TGTGCCAGTAGTCTGGGGGAGGGGGCCTACGAGCAGTACTTC.

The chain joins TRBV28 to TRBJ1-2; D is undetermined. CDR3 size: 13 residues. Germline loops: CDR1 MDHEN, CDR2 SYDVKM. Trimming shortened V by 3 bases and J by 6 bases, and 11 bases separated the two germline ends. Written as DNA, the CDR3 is TGTGCCAGCAGTTTTAACGCAGGCGATGGCTACACCTTC. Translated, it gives CASSFNAGDGYTF.

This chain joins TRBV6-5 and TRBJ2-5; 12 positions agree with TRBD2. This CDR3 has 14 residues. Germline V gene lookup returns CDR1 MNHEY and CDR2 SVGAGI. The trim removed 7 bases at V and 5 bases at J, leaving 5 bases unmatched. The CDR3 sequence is CASTQTSGSETQYF. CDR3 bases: TGTGCCAGCACGCAGACTAGCGGGAGTGAGACCCAGTACTTC.

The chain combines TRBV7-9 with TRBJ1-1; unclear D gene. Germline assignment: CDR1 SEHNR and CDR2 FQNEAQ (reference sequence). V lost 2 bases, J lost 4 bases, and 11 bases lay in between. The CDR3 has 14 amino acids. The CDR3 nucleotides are TGTGCCAGCAGCTTATCCCATCCGGGCACTGAAGCTTTCTTT. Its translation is CASSLSHPGTEAFF.

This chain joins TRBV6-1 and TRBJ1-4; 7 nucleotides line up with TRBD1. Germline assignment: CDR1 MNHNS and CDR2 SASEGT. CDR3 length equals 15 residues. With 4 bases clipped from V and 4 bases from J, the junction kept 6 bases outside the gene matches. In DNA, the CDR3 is TGTGCCAGCAGTGGAGACAGGGTTCTTAATGAAAAACTGTTTTTT. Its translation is CASSGDRVLNEKLFF.

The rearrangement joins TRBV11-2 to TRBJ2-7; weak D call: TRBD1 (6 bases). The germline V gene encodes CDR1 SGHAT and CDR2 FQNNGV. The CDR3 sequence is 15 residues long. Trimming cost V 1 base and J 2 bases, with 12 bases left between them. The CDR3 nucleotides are TGTGCCAGCAGCTTAGCTCCGACAGGAGCCTACGAGCAGTACTTC. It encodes CASSLAPTGAYEQYF.

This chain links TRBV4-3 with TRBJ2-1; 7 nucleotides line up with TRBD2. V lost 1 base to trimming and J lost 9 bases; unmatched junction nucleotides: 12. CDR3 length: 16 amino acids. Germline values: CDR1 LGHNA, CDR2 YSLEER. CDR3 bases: TGCGCCAGCAGCCAAGGAAGAGCGGGACTCCCCAGTGAGCAGTTCTTC. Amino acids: CASSQGRAGLPSEQFF.

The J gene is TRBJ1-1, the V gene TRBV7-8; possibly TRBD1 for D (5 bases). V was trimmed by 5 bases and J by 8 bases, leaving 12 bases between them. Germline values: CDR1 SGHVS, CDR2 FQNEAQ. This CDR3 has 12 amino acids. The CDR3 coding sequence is TGTGCCAGCAGCAGCGCGTGGGGCGAAGCTTTCTTT. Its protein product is CASSSAWGEAFF.